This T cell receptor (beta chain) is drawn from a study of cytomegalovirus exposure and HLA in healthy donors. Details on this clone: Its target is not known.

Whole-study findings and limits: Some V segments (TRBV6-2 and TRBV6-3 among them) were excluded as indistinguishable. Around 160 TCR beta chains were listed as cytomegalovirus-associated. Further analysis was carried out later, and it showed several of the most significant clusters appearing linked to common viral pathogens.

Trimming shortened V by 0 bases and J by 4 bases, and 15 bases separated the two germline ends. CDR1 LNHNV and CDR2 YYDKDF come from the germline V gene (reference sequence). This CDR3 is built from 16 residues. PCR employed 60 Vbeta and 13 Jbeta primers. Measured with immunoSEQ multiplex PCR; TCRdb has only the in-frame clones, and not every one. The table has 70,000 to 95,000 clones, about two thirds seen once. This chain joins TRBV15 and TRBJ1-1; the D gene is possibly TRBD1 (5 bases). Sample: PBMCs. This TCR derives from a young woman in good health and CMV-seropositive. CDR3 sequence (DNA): TGTGCCACCAGCAGAGATCCGGGGGGTCGGGCCACTGAAGCTTTCTTT. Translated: CATSRDPGGRATEAFF.